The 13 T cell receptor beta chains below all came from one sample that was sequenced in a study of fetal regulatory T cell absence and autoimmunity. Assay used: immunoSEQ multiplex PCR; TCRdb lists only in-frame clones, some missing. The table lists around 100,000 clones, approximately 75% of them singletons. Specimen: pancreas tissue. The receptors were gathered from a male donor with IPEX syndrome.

This chain's CDR3 is CASTPTSSAGELFF. CDR3 in DNA: TGCGCCAGCACCCCGACTAGCTCCGCCGGGGAGCTGTTTTTT. This chain uses TRBV5-1 with TRBJ2-2; 7 nucleotides agree with TRBD2. Germline V gives CDR1 SGHRS, CDR2 YFSETQ. The CDR3 consists of 14 residues. The trim removed 6 bases at V and 6 bases at J, leaving 8 bases unmatched.

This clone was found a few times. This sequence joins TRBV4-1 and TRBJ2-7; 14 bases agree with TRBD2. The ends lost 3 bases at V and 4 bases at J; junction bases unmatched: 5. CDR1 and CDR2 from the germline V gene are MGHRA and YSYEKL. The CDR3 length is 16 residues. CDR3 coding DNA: TGCGCCAGCAGCCATCTACGGACTAGCGGGAGGTACGAGCAGTACTTC. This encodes CASSHLRTSGRYEQYF.

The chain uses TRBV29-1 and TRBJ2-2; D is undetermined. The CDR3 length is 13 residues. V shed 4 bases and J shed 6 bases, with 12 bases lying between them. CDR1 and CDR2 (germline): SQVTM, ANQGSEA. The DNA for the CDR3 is TGCAGCGTTGCGTCCAGGTTGGCCGGGGAGCTGTTTTTT. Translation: CSVASRLAGELFF.

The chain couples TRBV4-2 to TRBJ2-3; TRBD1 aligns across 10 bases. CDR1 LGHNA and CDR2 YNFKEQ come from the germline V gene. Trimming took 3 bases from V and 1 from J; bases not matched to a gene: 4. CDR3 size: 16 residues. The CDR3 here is CASSHPGTGGTDTQYF. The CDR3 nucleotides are TGTGCCAGCAGCCATCCCGGGACAGGGGGCACAGATACGCAGTATTTT.

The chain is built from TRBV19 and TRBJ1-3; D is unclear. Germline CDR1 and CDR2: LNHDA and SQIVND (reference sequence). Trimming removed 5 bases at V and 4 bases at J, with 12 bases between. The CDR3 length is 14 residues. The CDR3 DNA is TGTGCCAGTAGTCACGGACGGGTCGGAAACACCATATATTTT. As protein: CASSHGRVGNTIYF.

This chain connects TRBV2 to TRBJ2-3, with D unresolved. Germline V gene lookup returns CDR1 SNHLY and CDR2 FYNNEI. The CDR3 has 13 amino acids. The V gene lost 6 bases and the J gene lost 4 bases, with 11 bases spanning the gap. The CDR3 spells CASRPTRPDTQYF. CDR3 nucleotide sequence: TGTGCCAGCAGACCCACTCGGCCAGATACGCAGTATTTT.

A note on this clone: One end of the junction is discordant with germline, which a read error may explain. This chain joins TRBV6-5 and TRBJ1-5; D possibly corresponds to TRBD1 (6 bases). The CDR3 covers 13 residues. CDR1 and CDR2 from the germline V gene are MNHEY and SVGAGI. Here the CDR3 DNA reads TGTGCCAGCAGTTCGGGGGGCCCATGGACCAGATTTTTT. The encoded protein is CASSSGGPWTRFF.

As DNA, the CDR3 is TGCGCCAGCAGCATGACTAGCGGGGGCGCAGATACGCAGTATTTT. This translates into CASSMTSGGADTQYF. The chain links TRBV5-1 to TRBJ2-3, with 12 bases that match TRBD2. The CDR3 covers 15 residues. V was clipped by 4 bases and J by 4 bases; unmatched bases: 4. Germline assignment: CDR1 SGHRS and CDR2 YFSETQ.

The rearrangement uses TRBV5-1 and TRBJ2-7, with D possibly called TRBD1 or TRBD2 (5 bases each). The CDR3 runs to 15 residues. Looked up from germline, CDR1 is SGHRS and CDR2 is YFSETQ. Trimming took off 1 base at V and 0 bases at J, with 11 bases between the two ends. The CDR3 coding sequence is TGCGCCAGCAGCTTGAGTGGGACCATCTCCTACGAGCAGTACTTC. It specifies CASSLSGTISYEQYF.

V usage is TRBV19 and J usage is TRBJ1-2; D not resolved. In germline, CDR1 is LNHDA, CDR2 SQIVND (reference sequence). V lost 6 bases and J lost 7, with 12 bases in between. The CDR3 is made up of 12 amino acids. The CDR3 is CASSRGVTGYTF. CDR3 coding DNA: TGTGCCAGTAGCCGGGGAGTTACTGGCTACACCTTC.

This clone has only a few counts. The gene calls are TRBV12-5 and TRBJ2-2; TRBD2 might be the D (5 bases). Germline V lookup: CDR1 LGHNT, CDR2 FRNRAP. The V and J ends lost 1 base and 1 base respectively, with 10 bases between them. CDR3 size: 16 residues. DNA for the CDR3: TGTGCTAGTGGTTTGGGCAGACGGGGGAACACCGGGGAGCTGTTTTTT. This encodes CASGLGRRGNTGELFF.

The DNA of the CDR3 is TGCAGCGTTGAAGATCTTCAACTGGGACCCCGGAGCTCCTACAATGAGCAGTTCTTC. Encoded protein: CSVEDLQLGPRSSYNEQFF. This chain joins TRBV29-1 and TRBJ2-1; TRBD1 or TRBD2 may be the D gene (5 bases each). V lost 0 bases to trimming and J lost 0 bases, with 21 bases between them. The germline CDR1 and CDR2 sequences are SQVTM and ANQGSEA. The CDR3 has 19 amino acids.

CDR3 sequence: CASSLGAGATYEQYF. In DNA, the CDR3 is TGTGCCAGCAGTTTAGGGGCAGGGGCGACTTACGAGCAGTACTTC. The chain joins TRBV27 to TRBJ2-7; D is perhaps TRBD1 (6 bases). V lost 2 bases to trimming and J lost 4 bases, with 15 bases between them. Germline V gene data show CDR1 as MNHEY and CDR2 as SMNVEV (reference sequence). CDR3 length: 15 residues.